The source of this T cell receptor (beta chain) is a study of blood T cell repertoires in COVID-19. The overall study: Samples taken during acute and convalescent COVID-19 were collected in the United States, Italy and Spain.

In the original workflow: For nucleated cells, counts were estimated from reference gene primer amplification. Generated by immunoSEQ multiplex PCR, the TCRdb table keeps only in-frame clones and is missing some. The V and J calls and the clone size are those of that table, but D and trimming were determined from the DNA. This table has 260,000 or so clones, approximately 80% appearing once. The CDR3 loop spans 15 amino acids. Germline-derived CDR1 and CDR2 are MNHEY and SMNVEV (reference sequence). Trimming cost V 6 bases and J 1 base, with 12 bases left between them. The source is a human donor in a cohort sampled during active COVID-19. The source material was peripheral blood. The rearrangement joins TRBV27 to TRBJ1-4; no definite D call. The CDR3 region is CASRPERGTNEKLFF. The CDR3 DNA reads TGTGCCAGCAGACCAGAGCGGGGAACTAATGAAAAACTGTTTTTT.